This TCR beta chain is drawn from a study of cytomegalovirus exposure and HLA in healthy donors. Overall study results and limits: Donor immune exposure was known only as CMV serostatus.

The CDR3 covers 14 residues. Trimming took off 5 bases at V and 6 bases at J, with 14 bases between the two ends. The germline V gene has CDR1 SEHNR and CDR2 FQNEAQ (reference sequence). This clone was detected only a few times. Antigen: not known. Both 60 Vbeta primers and 13 Jbeta primers went into the PCR. Assay: immunoSEQ multiplex PCR; the TCRdb copy retains only in-frame clones and omits some. Of tens of thousands of clones in the sample, roughly three fifths are singletons; the top ten hold 12%. The chain combines TRBV7-9 with TRBJ2-1; tentatively, D is TRBD1 (5 bases). The sample consisted of PBMCs. The clonotype originates from a human donor in good health. In DNA form, the CDR3 reads TGTGCCAGCAGCCGCGTAGGGCAGGGCAATGAGCAGTTCTTC. Translation gives CASSRVGQGNEQFF.